The rows below give T cell receptor beta chains drawn from one sample of a study of cytomegalovirus exposure and HLA in healthy donors. Measured with immunoSEQ multiplex PCR; TCRdb has only the in-frame clones, and not every one. The sample has about 190,000 clones, around nine tenths seen once. Sequenced material: PBMCs. These receptor sequences come from a woman under 40 in good health and CMV-seronegative. Each CDR3 is given with its conserved first and last residue. D genes are given only for firm matches. Size tells how often a clone was seen (once, few, many) or the class of an expanded clone, and some rows leave it out.

d_gene: NA
j_gene: TRBJ1-1
v_gene: TRBV28
abundance: once
CDR3nt: TGTGCCAGCAGTCACGCTGTCAGAAACACTGAAGCTTTCTTT
CDR3aa: CASSHAVRNTEAFF

d_gene: TRBD1
j_gene: TRBJ1-2
v_gene: TRBV4-1
abundance: few
CDR3nt: TGCGCCAGCAGACAACCCGGACAGGGAGATGGCTACACCTTC
CDR3aa: CASRQPGQGDGYTF

d_gene: TRBD1
j_gene: TRBJ1-2
v_gene: TRBV2
abundance: NA
CDR3nt: TGTGCCAGCAACCCGACAGGGAACTATGGCTACACCTTC
CDR3aa: CASNPTGNYGYTF

d_gene: NA
j_gene: TRBJ2-7
v_gene: TRBV27
abundance: NA
CDR3nt: TGTGCCAGACCACGAGGCCCAGGGTCGAACCTCTACGAGCAGTACTTC
CDR3aa: CARPRGPGSNLYEQYF

d_gene: NA
j_gene: TRBJ2-1
v_gene: TRBV13
abundance: NA
CDR3nt: TGTGCCAGCAGCTTACCGGGGGGCGCGGCGGATGAGCAGTTCTTC
CDR3aa: CASSLPGGAADEQFF

d_gene: NA
j_gene: TRBJ2-5
v_gene: TRBV7-9
abundance: NA
CDR3nt: TGTGCCAGCAGCTTAGTGACAGGAACACAAGAGACCCAGTACTTC
CDR3aa: CASSLVTGTQETQYF

d_gene: TRBD1
j_gene: TRBJ1-1
v_gene: TRBV11-1
abundance: few
CDR3nt: TGTGCCAGCAGCTTTGGGTCGTCGGGACAGGGGCGTGAAGCTTTCTTT
CDR3aa: CASSFGSSGQGREAFF

d_gene: NA
j_gene: TRBJ1-1
v_gene: TRBV6-5
abundance: once
CDR3nt: TGTGCCAGCAGTTTACAGGTGAACACTGAAGCTTTCTTT
CDR3aa: CASSLQVNTEAFF

d_gene: NA
j_gene: TRBJ2-3
v_gene: TRBV27
abundance: NA
CDR3nt: TGTGCCAGCAGTTTGAGCTTGACGGGAGTGGGAACAGATACGCAGTATTTT
CDR3aa: CASSLSLTGVGTDTQYF

d_gene: NA
j_gene: TRBJ2-7
v_gene: TRBV30
abundance: once
CDR3nt: TGTGCCTGGAAGTCCGGGTATTCCTACGAGCAGTACTTC
CDR3aa: CAWKSGYSYEQYF

d_gene: TRBD1
j_gene: TRBJ1-4
v_gene: TRBV19
abundance: NA
CDR3nt: TGTGCCAGTAGTACTTCGGGACAGCGTAATGAAAAACTGTTTTTT
CDR3aa: CASSTSGQRNEKLFF

d_gene: NA
j_gene: TRBJ2-5
v_gene: TRBV27
abundance: NA
CDR3nt: TGTGCCAGCAGTTTGGAGGCGGGAGAGACCCAGTACTTC
CDR3aa: CASSLEAGETQYF

d_gene: TRBD1
j_gene: TRBJ2-7
v_gene: TRBV9
abundance: NA
CDR3nt: TGTGCCAGCAGCAGAACCGGGACAGGGGCCCTGGAGCAGTACTTC
CDR3aa: CASSRTGTGALEQYF

d_gene: TRBD1
j_gene: TRBJ1-1
v_gene: TRBV5-4
abundance: NA
CDR3nt: TGTGCCAGCACCTTCGAGACAGGGGACACTGAAGCTTTCTTT
CDR3aa: CASTFETGDTEAFF

d_gene: TRBD2
j_gene: TRBJ2-7
v_gene: TRBV4-1
abundance: NA
CDR3nt: TGCGCCAGCAGCCAAGAAGCTAGCGGTGCCTACGAGCAGTACTTC
CDR3aa: CASSQEASGAYEQYF

d_gene: TRBD2
j_gene: TRBJ2-3
v_gene: TRBV6-4
abundance: few
CDR3nt: TGTGCCAGCAGTGACTCGGGCGGGAGTGGAGATACGCAGTATTTT
CDR3aa: CASSDSGGSGDTQYF

d_gene: TRBD1
j_gene: TRBJ2-7
v_gene: TRBV5-1
abundance: once
CDR3nt: TGCGCCAGCAGCCTTAGTCCCGGGACAGGGATCTACGAGCAGTACTTC
CDR3aa: CASSLSPGTGIYEQYF